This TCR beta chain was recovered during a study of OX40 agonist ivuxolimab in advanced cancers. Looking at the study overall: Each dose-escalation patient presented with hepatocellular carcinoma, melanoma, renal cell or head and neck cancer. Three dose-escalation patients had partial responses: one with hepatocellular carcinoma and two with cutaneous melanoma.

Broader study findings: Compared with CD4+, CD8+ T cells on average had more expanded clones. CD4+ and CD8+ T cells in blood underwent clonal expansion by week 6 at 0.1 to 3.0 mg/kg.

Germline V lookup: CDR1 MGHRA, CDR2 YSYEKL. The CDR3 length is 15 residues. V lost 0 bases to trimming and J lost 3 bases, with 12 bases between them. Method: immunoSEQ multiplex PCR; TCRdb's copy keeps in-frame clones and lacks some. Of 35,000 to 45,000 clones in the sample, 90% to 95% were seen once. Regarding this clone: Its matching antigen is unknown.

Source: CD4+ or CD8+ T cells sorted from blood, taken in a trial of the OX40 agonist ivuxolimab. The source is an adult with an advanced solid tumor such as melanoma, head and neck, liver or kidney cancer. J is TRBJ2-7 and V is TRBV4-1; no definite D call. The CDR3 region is CASSQDSAWYYEQYF. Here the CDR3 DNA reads TGCGCCAGCAGCCAAGATTCTGCCTGGTACTACGAGCAGTACTTC.